These 15 T cell receptor beta chains were sequenced from one sample in a study of cytomegalovirus exposure and HLA in healthy donors. The PCR ran on 60 Vbeta and 13 Jbeta primers. Sequencing used immunoSEQ multiplex PCR; TCRdb keeps in-frame clones, though not all of them. Among 99,000 or so clones listed, around 80% were seen once. The sequenced sample consisted of PBMCs. All receptors come from a man younger than 30 in good health and CMV-seronegative.

This sequence joins TRBV7-2 and TRBJ2-7; TRBD1 aligns across 8 bases. Germline V gene sequence: CDR1 SGHTA, CDR2 FQGNSA. This CDR3 contains 15 residues. After removal of 6 bases from V and 3 bases from J, the junction contained 10 bases not matched to a gene. CDR3 bases: TGTGCCAGCAGTCAGGACAGGGCGCGGGGCTACGAGCAGTACTTC. It codes for CASSQDRARGYEQYF.

The genes are TRBV27 and TRBJ2-5; 8 nucleotides match TRBD2. Germline CDR1 is MNHEY and CDR2 is SMNVEV (reference sequence). The CDR3 is 15 residues long. V lost 2 bases and J lost 4; bases outside the gene matches: 6. CDR3 nucleotides: TGTGCCAGCAGTTTAGGGACTAGATTGCGAGAGACCCAGTACTTC. It translates to CASSLGTRLRETQYF.

The gene calls are TRBV4-1 and TRBJ1-1; tentatively, D is TRBD1 (6 bases). V was clipped by 3 bases and J by 4 bases, with 9 bases between them. The germline CDR1 and CDR2 sequences are MGHRA and YSYEKL. This CDR3 region has 13 residues. CDR3: CASSQQGSTEAFF. The CDR3, as DNA: TGCGCCAGCAGCCAGCAGGGGAGCACTGAAGCTTTCTTT.

This chain links TRBV5-6 with TRBJ1-2; 8 nucleotides align to TRBD1. Trimming at V came to 0 bases and at J to 7 bases, leaving 11 bases not matched to a gene. This CDR3 has 16 residues. CDR1 is SGHDT, CDR2 YYEEEE, per germline. The CDR3 sequence: CASSLGLFGDRGGYTF. The DNA for the CDR3 is TGTGCCAGCAGCTTGGGCCTCTTCGGAGACAGGGGTGGCTACACCTTC.

The rearrangement joins TRBV28 to TRBJ1-1, with no clear D. V was clipped by 4 bases and J by 1 base, with 7 bases between them. From germline, CDR1 is MDHEN and CDR2 SYDVKM. The CDR3 has 13 residues. CDR3 nucleotide sequence: TGTGCCAGCAGTTGGGCCTGGAACACTGAAGCTTTCTTT. Amino acid sequence: CASSWAWNTEAFF.

This sequence joins TRBV28 and TRBJ2-7; possible D gene TRBD2, 5 bases. V lost 6 bases, J lost 2 bases, and 14 bases lay in between. The length of the CDR3 is 14 residues. The V gene's germline CDR1 is MDHEN and CDR2 SYDVKM. The DNA for the CDR3 is TGTGCCAGCAGCCCCTCCGGGGTCGCCTACGAGCAGTACTTC. Encoded protein: CASSPSGVAYEQYF.

The gene calls are TRBV6-5 and TRBJ2-7; D possibly corresponds to TRBD2 (5 bases). Germline values: CDR1 MNHEY, CDR2 SVGAGI. With 8 bases removed from V and 5 bases from J, the gap between germline ends came to 10 bases. The CDR3 is 11 amino acids. DNA for the CDR3: TGTGCCAGCCCCGGGGATCACGAGCAGTACTTC. It encodes CASPGDHEQYF.

V usage is TRBV19 and J usage is TRBJ1-2; TRBD1 is a possible D gene (5 bases). V was pared by 2 bases and J by 4 bases, with 11 bases between. Germline V gives CDR1 LNHDA, CDR2 SQIVND (reference sequence). CDR3 size: 14 residues. The CDR3 protein is CASSITPGPYGYTF. For the CDR3, the DNA is TGTGCCAGTAGTATAACTCCAGGGCCCTATGGCTACACCTTC.

The rearrangement links TRBV19 to TRBJ2-1, with 11 bases identical to TRBD2. The germline V gene encodes CDR1 LNHDA and CDR2 SQIVND (reference sequence). The junction had 12 bases not matched to a gene; V was cut back by 9 bases and J by 8 bases. This CDR3 spans 15 amino acids. As DNA, the CDR3 is TGTGCCAGCTGGGGTGGTAGCGGGAGGGCCCATGAGCAGTTCTTC. As protein: CASWGGSGRAHEQFF. Supplemented by reference TRBV19 and TRBJ2-1, the full variable domain reads DGGITQSPKYLFRKEGQNVTLSCEQNLNHDAMYWYRQDPGQGLRLIYYSQIVNDFQKGDIAEGYSVSREKKESFPLTVTSAQKNPTAFYLCASWGGSGRAHEQFFGPGTRLTVL.

Comment on this clone: One junction end does not reproduce the germline sequence, and a read error may be involved. In the same sample, other DNA sequences code for this CDR3. The chain is built from TRBV14 and TRBJ2-5; D gene uncertain. The J call may be mistaken, given a closer DNA end match to TRBJ2-7. There are 12 residues in the CDR3. The germline CDR1 and CDR2 sequences are SGHDN and FVKESK. The CDR3: CASSLNHYEQYF. CDR3 DNA sequence: TGTGCTAGCAGCCTCAACCACTACGAGCAGTACTTC.

This clone was seen only a few times. The gene calls are TRBV7-9 and TRBJ2-7, with 9 bases aligning to TRBD2. The V gene end was trimmed by 2 bases and the J gene end by 5 bases; junction bases not matched to a gene: 7. This CDR3 comprises 15 residues. The germline gives CDR1 SEHNR, CDR2 FQNEAQ (reference sequence). CDR3: CASSLSASGTHEQYF. CDR3 coding DNA: TGTGCCAGCAGCTTATCGGCTAGCGGGACCCACGAGCAGTACTTC.

The rearrangement uses TRBV6-4 and TRBJ1-1; 9 nucleotides line up with TRBD1. The CDR3 loop spans 13 amino acids. J lost 8 bases, V lost 0 bases, and 1 base had no gene match. Germline loops: CDR1 MRHNA, CDR2 SNTAGT. Here the CDR3 reads CASSDSTGGEAFF. The CDR3 region has the DNA TGTGCCAGCAGTGACTCAACAGGGGGCGAAGCTTTCTTT.

V gene TRBV7-9 combines with J gene TRBJ1-2; TRBD1 agrees at 7 bases. The germline V gene encodes CDR1 SEHNR and CDR2 FQNEAQ (reference sequence). The CDR3 extends over 13 amino acids. V lost 6 bases and J lost 4; bases outside the gene matches: 5. For the CDR3, the DNA is TGTGCCAGCAGACGACAGGGAACCTATGGCTACACCTTC. Amino acids: CASRRQGTYGYTF. Filled out from reference TRBV7-9 and TRBJ1-2, the complete variable domain reads DTGVSQNPRHKITKRGQNVTFRCDPISEHNRLYWYRQTLGQGPEFLTYFQNEAQLEKSRLLSDRFSAERPKGSFSTLEIQRTEQGDSAMYLCASRRQGTYGYTFGSGTRLTVV.

The rearrangement joins TRBV13 to TRBJ2-1; 16 bases agree with TRBD2. The V gene's germline CDR1 is PRHDT and CDR2 FYEKMQ (reference sequence). This CDR3 spans 18 amino acids. V lost 5 bases to trimming and J lost 4 bases; unmatched junction nucleotides: 8. This chain's CDR3 is CASSAAGTSGRGYNEQFF. The CDR3 DNA reads as TGTGCCAGCAGCGCCGCCGGGACTAGCGGGAGGGGGTACAATGAGCAGTTCTTC.

This chain joins TRBV19 and TRBJ2-1; 13 positions match TRBD2. V trimming: 1 base; J trimming: 6 bases; junction bases outside the gene matches: 0. This CDR3 region has 15 residues. From germline, CDR1 is LNHDA and CDR2 SQIVND (reference sequence). The CDR3 nucleotides are TGTGCCAGTAGTATAGGGACTAGCGGGAGCAATGAGCAGTTCTTC. Its protein product is CASSIGTSGSNEQFF.